The rows below give T cell receptor beta chains drawn from one sample of a study of beta chain features in type 1 diabetes. TCRdb's table, derived via immunoSEQ multiplex PCR, lists solely in-frame clones and lacks some. This repertoire shows a few hundred thousand clones, approximately 16% found once; its top ten account for about 0.018%. The sequencing input was naive CD4+ T cells from blood. These receptors all come from a woman between 18 and 29 years old in good health. CDR3s include the opening cysteine and the closing phenylalanine or tryptophan. Size values are once, few and many counts, or a class for expanded clones, and some rows have none.

abundance	v_gene	j_gene	CDR3aa
-	TRBV5-1	TRBJ1-4	CASSKLGGEKLFF
few	TRBV19	TRBJ2-5	CASSLRALRTGQETQYF
-	TRBV5-1	TRBJ1-5	CASSPSGQGNQPQHF
few	TRBV18	TRBJ1-5	CASSGGTGGQPQHF
-	TRBV5-6	TRBJ2-7	CASSLTEKTYEQYF
-	TRBV11-1	TRBJ2-7	CASSPALGGSSYEQYF
few	TRBV28	TRBJ1-5	CASSPGTGGNQPQHF
few	TRBV6-5	TRBJ1-1	CASSYNRLLTEAFF
-	TRBV4-1	TRBJ2-5	CASMDREGGETQYF
-	TRBV2	TRBJ2-1	CASSQTRVENEQFF
-	TRBV7-2	TRBJ2-5	CASLRLGGGETQYF
-	TRBV5-1	TRBJ1-1	CASSSGQLNTEAFF
few	TRBV7-9	TRBJ2-3	CASSLGAGGADTQYF
few	TRBV15	TRBJ2-5	CATSPRTSGRAPRTQYF
few	TRBV18	TRBJ2-5	CASSLRVQETQYF
-	TRBV28	TRBJ1-4	CASSFLTGGNEKLFF
-	TRBV29-1	TRBJ2-1	CSVPSGSYNEQFF
few	TRBV29-1	TRBJ2-2	CSVQQGAAGELFF
few	TRBV29-1	TRBJ2-5	CSVDGIGETQYF
few	TRBV15	TRBJ2-3	CATSGRTGLDTQYF
-	TRBV5-1	TRBJ2-3	CASKEIAGGSDTQYF
-	TRBV28	TRBJ2-1	CASSFAGVYNEQFF
-	TRBV5-4	TRBJ2-7	CASRFSGSNYEQYF
few	TRBV4-2	TRBJ2-1	CASSQVRWRETLYNEQFF
few	TRBV25-1	TRBJ2-1	CASSPQLASGEQFF
-	TRBV30	TRBJ1-1	CAWSRQGHTEAFF
-	TRBV5-4	TRBJ2-3	CASSLQSTDTQYF
-	TRBV7-2	TRBJ2-1	CASSFSGGRYNEQFF
-	TRBV7-2	TRBJ1-4	CASSTNGATNEKLFF
-	TRBV27	TRBJ1-2	CASSLSPRGRFYGYTF
few	TRBV21-1	TRBJ2-3	CASIPTSGVSTDTQYF
-	TRBV7-2	TRBJ2-7	CASSLGTRTYEQYF
few	TRBV28	TRBJ2-1	CASRADEQFF
-	TRBV4-1	TRBJ1-4	CASSHSGTGNEKLFF
few	TRBV6-5	TRBJ1-2	CASTKWRGNPGYTF
-	TRBV19	TRBJ2-7	CASSERPYEQYF
-	TRBV11-3	TRBJ2-5	CASSPSSDQETQYF
-	TRBV5-1	TRBJ2-5	CASSTTGGSEETQYF
-	TRBV5-4	TRBJ2-7	CASSLAHFRTGTGAYEQYF
-	TRBV11-2	TRBJ2-1	CASSSLARSSYNEQFF
few	TRBV19	TRBJ2-3	CASRVAGGPVTQYF
-	TRBV5-1	TRBJ2-4	CASSSLGAGGRENIQYF
-	TRBV11-2	TRBJ2-3	CASRPGSRTDTQYF
-	TRBV19	TRBJ1-1	CASSIERLENTEAFF
few	TRBV20-1	TRBJ2-1	CSGGLVNEQFF
few	TRBV29-1	TRBJ2-7	CSVPGTSGLYEQYF
-	TRBV29-1	TRBJ2-5	CSVTQDRGLKETQYF
-	TRBV7-9	TRBJ1-1	CASSRPGQNTEAFF
few	TRBV29-1	TRBJ2-5	CSSGPPSGRGETQYF
few	TRBV14	TRBJ2-7	CASSFTEYEQYF
few	TRBV28	TRBJ1-1	CASSSGTENTEAFF
few	TRBV5-4	TRBJ2-3	CASSRSGGITDTQYF
few	TRBV5-1	TRBJ1-2	CASSLVADYGYTF
-	TRBV28	TRBJ2-5	CASSLRDRVRGTQYF
few	TRBV30	TRBJ2-3	CAWSADRWSRGTQYF
few	TRBV7-9	TRBJ2-7	CASSLWWGQSSYEQYF
few	TRBV30	TRBJ2-2	CAWRGTVHGKNTGELFF
few	TRBV23-1	TRBJ2-4	CASSPGTWSKNIQYF
few	TRBV29-1	TRBJ1-1	CSVRPNAGAEAFF
few	TRBV30	TRBJ2-3	CAWSGRRLAGRTDTQYF